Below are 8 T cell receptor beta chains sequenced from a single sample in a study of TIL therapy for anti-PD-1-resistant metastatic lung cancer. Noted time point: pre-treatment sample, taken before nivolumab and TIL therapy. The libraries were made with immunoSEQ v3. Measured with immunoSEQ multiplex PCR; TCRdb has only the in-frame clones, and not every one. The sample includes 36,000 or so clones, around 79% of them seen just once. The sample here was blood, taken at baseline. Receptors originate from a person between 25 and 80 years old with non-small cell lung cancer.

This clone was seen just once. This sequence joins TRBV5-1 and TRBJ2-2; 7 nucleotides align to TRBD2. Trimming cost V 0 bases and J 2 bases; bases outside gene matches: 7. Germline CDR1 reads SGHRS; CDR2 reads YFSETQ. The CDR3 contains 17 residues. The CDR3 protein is CASSLAVLAVNTGELFF. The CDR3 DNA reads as TGCGCCAGCAGCTTGGCGGTGCTAGCGGTAAACACCGGGGAGCTGTTTTTT. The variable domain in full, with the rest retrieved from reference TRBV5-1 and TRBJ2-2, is KAGVTQTPRYLIKTRGQQVTLSCSPISGHRSVSWYQQTPGQGLQFLFEYFSETQRNKGNFPGRFSGRQFSNSRSEMNVSTLELGDSALYLCASSLAVLAVNTGELFFGEGSRLTVL.

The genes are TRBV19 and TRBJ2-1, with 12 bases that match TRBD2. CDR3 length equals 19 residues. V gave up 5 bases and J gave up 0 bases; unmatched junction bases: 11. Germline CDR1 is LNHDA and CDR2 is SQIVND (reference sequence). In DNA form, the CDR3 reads TGTGCCAGTAGTGCTCCACTTCTAGCGGGGGGGCTCTCCTACAATGAGCAGTTCTTC. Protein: CASSAPLLAGGLSYNEQFF. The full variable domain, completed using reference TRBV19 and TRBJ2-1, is DGGITQSPKYLFRKEGQNVTLSCEQNLNHDAMYWYRQDPGQGLRLIYYSQIVNDFQKGDIAEGYSVSREKKESFPLTVTSAQKNPTAFYLCASSAPLLAGGLSYNEQFFGPGTRLTVL.

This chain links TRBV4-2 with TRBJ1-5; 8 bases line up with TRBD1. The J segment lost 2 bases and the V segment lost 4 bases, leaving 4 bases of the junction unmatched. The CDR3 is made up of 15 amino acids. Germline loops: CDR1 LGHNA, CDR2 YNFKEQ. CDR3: CASSPTGGGNQPQHF. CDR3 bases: TGTGCCAGCAGCCCAACAGGGGGAGGCAATCAGCCCCAGCATTTT.

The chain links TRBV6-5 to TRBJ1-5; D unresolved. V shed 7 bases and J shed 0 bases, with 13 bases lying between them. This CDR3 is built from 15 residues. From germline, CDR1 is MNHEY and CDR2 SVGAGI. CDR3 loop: CASKTTVNSNQPQHF. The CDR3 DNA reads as TGTGCCAGCAAGACCACAGTTAATAGCAATCAGCCCCAGCATTTT.

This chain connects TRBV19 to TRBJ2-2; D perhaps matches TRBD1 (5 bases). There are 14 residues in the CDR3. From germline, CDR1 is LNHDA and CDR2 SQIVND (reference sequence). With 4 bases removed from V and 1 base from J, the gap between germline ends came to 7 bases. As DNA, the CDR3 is TGTGCCAGTAGTACTACAGGGAACACCGGGGAGCTGTTTTTT. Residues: CASSTTGNTGELFF.

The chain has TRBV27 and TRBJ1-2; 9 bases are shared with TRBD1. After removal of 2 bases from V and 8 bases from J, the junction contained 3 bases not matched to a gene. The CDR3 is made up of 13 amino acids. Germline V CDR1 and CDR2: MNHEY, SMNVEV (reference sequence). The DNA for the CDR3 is TGTGCCAGCAGTTTAGGGACAGGGTTCGGCTACACCTTC. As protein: CASSLGTGFGYTF.

DNA of the CDR3: TGTGCCAGCAGCGACCGGGCCTCACCCTACGAGCAGTACTTC. This codes for CASSDRASPYEQYF. J is TRBJ2-7 and V is TRBV9; no definite D call. The CDR3 covers 14 residues. Trimming took off 3 bases at V and 2 bases at J, with 12 bases between the two ends. Germline V gene sequence: CDR1 SGDLS, CDR2 YYNGEE.

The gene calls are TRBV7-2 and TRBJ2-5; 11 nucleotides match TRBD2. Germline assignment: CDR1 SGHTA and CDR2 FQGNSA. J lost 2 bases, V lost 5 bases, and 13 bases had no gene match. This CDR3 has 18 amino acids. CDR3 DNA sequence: TGTGCCAGCAGCACGGAACTAGCGGGGGCCGGGGATCAAGAGACCCAGTACTTC. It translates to CASSTELAGAGDQETQYF. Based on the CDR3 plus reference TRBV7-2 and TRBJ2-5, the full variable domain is GAGVSQSPSNKVTEKGKDVELRCDPISGHTALYWYRQSLGQGLEFLIYFQGNSAPDKSGLPSDRFSAERTGGSVSTLTIQRTQQEDSAVYLCASSTELAGAGDQETQYFGPGTRLLVL.